Each of the 27 T cell receptor beta chains below was sequenced from the same sample in a study of human T cells and chemical hapten exposure. TCRdb reprocessed the RACE reads via MiXCR and lists one record per CDR3 protein. The profile shows approximately 110,000 distinct CDR3 sequences, 11% of them singletons. Regarding time point: patch test 1, 2 weeks after DPC sensitization. The treatment here: therapeutic diphenylcyclopropenone sensitization with weekly scalp DPC. Sequences were derived from whole blood, sampled in connection with sensitization to the hapten diphenylcyclopropenone (DPC). Receptors were obtained from a woman aged 40 to 50 with alopecia areata. Some clones in this sample may be carry-over from other donors' samples.

This clonotype was detected only a few times. The gene calls are TRBV7-2 and TRBJ2-5; 7 positions match TRBD1. V shed 1 base and J 4 bases; nucleotides not matched to a gene: 9. Germline lookup yields CDR1 SGHTA and CDR2 FQGNSA. This CDR3 contains 16 residues. CDR3 nucleotides: TGTGCCAGCAGCTTAGATATCGACAGGGTGAGAGAGACCCAGTACTTC. Translating gives CASSLDIDRVRETQYF.

This clonotype was seen more than once but under ten times. The rearrangement links TRBV29-1 to TRBJ1-2; D is unclear. The CDR3 totals 16 residues. Germline assignment: CDR1 SQVTM and CDR2 ANQGSEA. The ends were cut back, 0 bases at V and 5 bases at J, with 19 bases in the middle. The CDR3 DNA reads as TGCAGCGTTGAAGACATTTGGACCGCTGGCCGATATGGCTACACCTTC. Encoded protein: CSVEDIWTAGRYGYTF.

This clonotype appeared many times. This sequence joins TRBV6-2 or TRBV6-3 and TRBJ2-6; D remains ambiguous. The CDR3 is 15 residues long. The ends were cut back, 0 bases at V and 0 bases at J, with 3 bases in the middle. Per the germline V gene, CDR1 is MNHEY and CDR2 is SVGEGT. The CDR3 region is CASSYSISGANVLTF. The CDR3 DNA sequence: TGTGCCAGCAGTTACTCGATCTCTGGGGCCAACGTCCTGACTTTC.

This clonotype has a count of ten or more. The chain has TRBV20-1 and TRBJ2-7; either TRBD1 or TRBD2 may fit D (6 bases each). Trimming removed 6 bases from V and 0 bases from J, with 12 bases in between. Germline V gene lookup returns CDR1 DFQATT and CDR2 SNEGSKA (reference sequence). The CDR3 spans 13 residues. CDR3 nucleotides: TGCAGTGCACAGAGGGGGGACTCCTACGAGCAGTACTTC. Encoded protein: CSAQRGDSYEQYF.

The CDR3 DNA reads as TGCGCCAGCAGCCGTGGTACAGGAAAACTGTTTTTT. Residues: CASSRGTGKLFF. J is TRBJ1-4 and V is TRBV4-3, with D perhaps matching TRBD1 (5 bases). Germline CDR1 is LGHNA and CDR2 is YSLEER. This CDR3 spans 12 amino acids. V was trimmed by 4 bases and J by 10 bases, leaving 10 bases between them.

This clonotype was detected only a few times. CDR3 sequence (DNA): TGTGCCAGCAGCTCCCGACTCACGCAGGAGCAGTACTTC. It translates to CASSSRLTQEQYF. The gene calls are TRBV7-9 and TRBJ2-7, with D unclear. CDR1 is SEHNR and CDR2 is FQNEAQ in the germline V gene (reference sequence). The CDR3 has 13 residues. V lost 4 bases and J 7 bases, leaving 14 bases between the germline ends. The whole variable domain, remainder taken from reference TRBV7-9 and TRBJ2-7, is DTGVSQNPRHKITKRGQNVTFRCDPISEHNRLYWYRQTLGQGPEFLTYFQNEAQLEKSRLLSDRFSAERPKGSFSTLEIQRTEQGDSAMYLCASSSRLTQEQYFGPGTRLTVT.

At least ten counts were recorded for this clonotype. The chain is built from TRBV7-3 and TRBJ2-3; the D gene is possibly TRBD2 (6 bases). V was shortened by 6 bases and J by 8 bases, with 12 bases between the two germline ends. The CDR3 runs to 12 residues. Per the germline V gene, CDR1 is SGHTA and CDR2 is FQGTGA. The CDR3 is CASRGRSGTQYF. The DNA of the CDR3 is TGTGCCAGCAGAGGGAGGTCGGGTACGCAGTATTTT.

This clonotype has only a few counts. The rearrangement joins TRBV19 to TRBJ1-5; D call uncertain. CDR3 length equals 13 residues. Trimming cost V 4 bases and J 7 bases, with 11 bases left between them. Per germline, CDR1 LNHDA and CDR2 SQIVND (reference sequence). Written as DNA, the CDR3 is TGTGCCAGTAGTACCGGTAACAACCAGCCCCAGCATTTT. Protein product: CASSTGNNQPQHF.

The rearrangement joins TRBV10-2 to TRBJ1-1, with 8 bases fitting TRBD1. V shed 7 bases and J 7 bases; nucleotides not matched to a gene: 5. Germline CDR1 and CDR2: WSHSY and SAAADI. The CDR3 spans 12 residues. CDR3 protein: CASNGQGFEAFF. The CDR3 DNA is TGCGCCAGCAATGGACAGGGATTTGAAGCTTTCTTT.

This clonotype was detected many times. The J gene is TRBJ1-1, the V gene TRBV10-1, with D unresolved. V lost 6 bases and J 0 bases, leaving 8 bases between the germline ends. This CDR3 contains 13 residues. Germline CDR1 WNHNN, CDR2 SYGVQD (reference sequence). CDR3: CASRRALNTEAFF. CDR3 DNA: TGCGCCAGCAGGAGGGCCTTGAACACTGAAGCTTTCTTT.

For the CDR3, the DNA is TGTGCCAGCAGCGATGGACCAGGGGGGAAACTGTTTTTT. This gives the protein CASSDGPGGKLFF. V is TRBV3-1 and J is TRBJ1-4, with 7 bases that match TRBD1. Germline V gene sequence: CDR1 LGHDT, CDR2 YNNKEL (reference sequence). The ends lost 5 bases at V and 11 bases at J; junction bases unmatched: 8. The CDR3 spans 13 residues.

As for this clonotype: At one boundary the junction diverges from the germline segment, which might be a read error. V gene TRBV30 combines with J gene TRBJ1-1; unclear D gene. The CDR3 is 13 residues long. CDR1 is GTSNPN, CDR2 SVGIG, per germline (reference sequence). CDR3: CSATSIINTDAFF. The CDR3 nucleotides read TGTTCAGCTACGAGCATAATCAACACTGATGCTTTCTTT.

The J gene is TRBJ2-1, the V gene TRBV30, with 10 bases lining up with TRBD2. CDR3 length: 16 residues. CDR1 is GTSNPN, CDR2 SVGIG, per germline (reference sequence). Unmatched junction bases numbered 5, after V lost 2 bases and J lost 1 base. CDR3 coding DNA: TGTGCCTGGAGTCCGGGAGCGGGAGGGTCCTACAATGAGCAGTTCTTC. Amino acid sequence: CAWSPGAGGSYNEQFF.

The V and J genes are TRBV6-6 and TRBJ2-5; the D is unclear. V shed 0 bases and J shed 4 bases, with 12 bases lying between them. The CDR3 runs 15 residues. Germline V lookup: CDR1 MNHNY, CDR2 SVGAGI (reference sequence). CDR3 coding DNA: TGTGCCAGCAGTTACTCGACTTCGCGCGGAGAGACCCAGTACTTC. Amino acids: CASSYSTSRGETQYF.

This clonotype was counted many times. The chain uses TRBV7-9 and TRBJ2-2, with 7 bases lining up with TRBD1. The CDR3 length is 13 residues. Per germline, CDR1 SEHNR and CDR2 FQNEAQ (reference sequence). V lost 5 bases, J lost 7 bases, and 4 bases stayed unmatched. The DNA for the CDR3 is TGTGCCAGCAGCCCACAGGGGATCGGGGAGCTGTTTTTT. It yields the protein CASSPQGIGELFF.

V usage is TRBV28 and J usage is TRBJ1-1; 7 bases align to TRBD1. CDR1 and CDR2 (germline): MDHEN, SYDVKM. CDR3 length: 14 residues. The V segment lost 5 bases and the J segment 4 bases; nucleotides outside the gene matches: 7. CDR3: CASSPGGWGTEAFF. CDR3 sequence (DNA): TGTGCCAGCAGTCCAGGGGGTTGGGGCACTGAAGCTTTCTTT.

A note on this clonotype: One end of the junction varies from germline; a read error may be responsible. The J gene is TRBJ1-6, the V gene TRBV12-3 or TRBV12-4; D might be TRBD1 (5 bases). The CDR3 runs to 17 residues. The CDR3 region is CASSLFTSQVGDSPFHF. The CDR3 bases are TGTGCCAGCAGTTTATTTACGTCACAGGTGGGGGATTCACCCTTCCACTTT.

As to this clonotype: Mismatch with germline at one junction end may stem from a read error. The CDR3 DNA sequence: TGTGTCAGCTCACCAGCGACAGGGTTCGGCACTGAAGCTTTCTTT. Translation gives CVSSPATGFGTEAFF. The genes are TRBV18 and TRBJ1-1, with 7 nucleotides matching TRBD1. This CDR3 has 15 residues. In germline, CDR1 is KGHSH, CDR2 LQKENI.

V is TRBV2 and J is TRBJ1-6; D gene uncertain. CDR1 and CDR2 from the germline V gene are SNHLY and FYNNEI. Deletions cut 7 bases from V and 10 bases from J, with 11 bases between. The CDR3 has 12 amino acids. Written as DNA, the CDR3 is TGTGCCAGCACGGGGTTAGGGTCACCCCTCCACTTT. It translates to CASTGLGSPLHF.

CDR3 nucleotide sequence: TGTGCCTCCTCCTATAGCGGATCGAAGACCCAGTACTTC. Translated, it gives CASSYSGSKTQYF. J is TRBJ2-5 and V is TRBV7-6; weak D call: TRBD2 (6 bases). Trimming removed 11 bases from V and 6 bases from J, with 19 bases in between. The germline V gene has CDR1 SGHVS and CDR2 FNYEAQ. This CDR3 region has 13 residues.

This clonotype was found a few times. V is TRBV30 and J is TRBJ2-1, with no clear D. The germline CDR1 and CDR2 sequences are GTSNPN and SVGIG (reference sequence). This CDR3 contains 13 residues. Between the trimmed V and J ends, which lost 1 base and 5 bases, there was a span of 9 bases. The CDR3 sequence is CAWSGQANNEQFF. DNA for the CDR3: TGTGCCTGGAGTGGGCAGGCTAACAATGAGCAGTTCTTC.

This chain joins TRBV6-5 and TRBJ2-1; D is undetermined. V was pared by 6 bases and J by 6 bases, with 12 bases between. Per germline, CDR1 MNHEY and CDR2 SVGAGI. The CDR3 length is 13 residues. CDR3 region: CASSSLVVNEQFF. The CDR3 DNA sequence: TGTGCCAGCAGCTCACTCGTGGTCAATGAGCAGTTCTTC.

A few counts support this clonotype. V usage is TRBV20-1 and J usage is TRBJ1-2; TRBD1 matches 9 bases. Germline CDR1 reads DFQATT; CDR2 reads SNEGSKA (reference sequence). The CDR3 is 13 residues long. The trim removed 7 bases at V and 4 bases at J, leaving 7 bases unmatched. For the CDR3, the DNA is TGCAGTGGAGGGGGACAGGGCCTCTATGGCTACACCTTC. Translation gives CSGGGQGLYGYTF.

At least ten counts were recorded for this clonotype. This sequence joins TRBV20-1 and TRBJ1-2, with a possible D match to TRBD1 (5 bases). The V end lost 5 bases, the J end lost 5 bases, and 15 bases lay between the germline ends. This CDR3 region has 13 residues. The germline V gene has CDR1 DFQATT and CDR2 SNEGSKA (reference sequence). The CDR3, as DNA: TGCAGTGCTGGGCCCCAGGGACCTTATGGCTACACCTTC. It codes for CSAGPQGPYGYTF.

In its sample, this clonotype was seen a few times. The chain couples TRBV6-5 to TRBJ2-5; 9 bases agree with TRBD2. Germline CDR1 and CDR2: MNHEY and SVGAGI. Unmatched junction bases numbered 4, after V lost 2 bases and J lost 6 bases. The CDR3 is made up of 14 amino acids. The CDR3 DNA is TGTGCCAGCAGTTACCCTAGCGGGGCACAGACCCAGTACTTC. Protein product: CASSYPSGAQTQYF.

In its sample, this clonotype was seen many times. This sequence joins TRBV18 and TRBJ1-1, with D tentatively TRBD1 (5 bases). Per germline, CDR1 KGHSH and CDR2 LQKENI. V dropped 2 bases and J dropped 4 bases, with 11 bases sitting between them. The CDR3 has 14 residues. The CDR3 coding sequence is TGTGCCAGCTCACCAAGGGGCGGTAGCACTGAAGCTTTCTTT. This encodes CASSPRGGSTEAFF.

This clonotype was seen at least ten times. The chain uses TRBV12-3 or TRBV12-4 and TRBJ2-1, with no clear D. The CDR3 totals 14 residues. V shed 2 bases and J shed 8 bases, with 13 bases lying between them. The CDR3 DNA reads as TGTGCCAGCAGTTTATTTTCGCTTTCCGATGAGCAGTTCTTC. Translated, it gives CASSLFSLSDEQFF.